The rows below give T cell receptor beta chains drawn from one sample of a study of Ad26.COV2.S vaccination and SARS-CoV-2 variants. Sequencing was performed with immunoSEQ multiplex PCR; in TCRdb, only in-frame clones are kept and a portion is missing. The repertoire holds roughly 380,000 clones, 85% to 90% seen once, with approximately 4% in the top ten. The sample was peripheral blood, taken in a trial of Ad26.COV2.S vaccine versus placebo. Receptors were obtained from a person aged 18-65 years who received the Ad26.COV2.S COVID-19 vaccine or a placebo. The CDR3 runs from the conserved cysteine through the conserved F or W. The order of the fields is V gene, clone size, D gene, J gene, CDR3 protein, CDR3 DNA. D genes are given only for firm matches. The size of a clone is reported for some rows only, either as once, few or many, or as a class for expanded clones.

>TRBV19|-|-|TRBJ1-5
CASSKVYSNQPQHF
TGTGCCAGTAGTAAGGTATATAGCAATCAGCCCCAGCATTTT
>TRBV19|-|-|TRBJ2-7
CASSPRYPDPYEQYF
TGTGCCAGTAGTCCCCGGTATCCCGACCCCTACGAGCAGTACTTC
>TRBV6-2/TRBV6-3|-|TRBD1|TRBJ1-6
CASSSDRESSPLHF
TGTGCCAGCAGTTCGGACAGGGAAAGCTCACCCCTCCACTTT
>TRBV7-2|-|-|TRBJ2-3
CASSLKADTQYF
TGTGCCAGCAGCTTAAAAGCAGATACGCAGTATTTT
>TRBV5-1|few|-|TRBJ2-2
CASSLGQNTGELFF
TGCGCCAGCAGCTTGGGACAGAACACCGGGGAGCTGTTTTTT
>TRBV7-3|few|-|TRBJ2-3
CASSLNPSLYTDTQYF
TGTGCCAGCAGCTTAAACCCTAGCCTTTACACAGATACGCAGTATTTT
>TRBV3-1/TRBV3-2|-|-|TRBJ1-2
CASSQVPGGDGYTF
TGTGCCAGCAGCCAAGTACCGGGTGGCGATGGCTACACCTTC
>TRBV5-6|-|-|TRBJ1-5
CASSSPQPQHF
TGTGCCAGCAGCTCGCCTCAGCCCCAGCATTTT
>TRBV11-2|-|-|TRBJ2-5
CASSLDLPTVQETQYF
TGTGCCAGCAGCTTAGATCTACCGACAGTGCAAGAGACCCAGTACTTC
>TRBV6-5|-|-|TRBJ1-2
CASRGLLGGGYTF
TGTGCCAGCAGGGGCCTCTTAGGGGGAGGCTACACCTTC
>TRBV4-3|-|TRBD1|TRBJ1-2
CASSLGQGVGGYTF
TGCGCCAGCAGCTTGGGACAGGGGGTCGGAGGCTACACCTTC
>TRBV27|-|-|TRBJ2-3
CASSLLSTDTQYF
TGTGCCAGCAGCCTCCTCAGCACAGATACGCAGTATTTT
>TRBV9|-|-|TRBJ1-3
CASSGYRDPGNTIYF
TGTGCCAGCAGCGGTTACAGGGACCCTGGAAACACCATATATTTT
>TRBV2|-|TRBD1|TRBJ2-2
CASTGTGGIGELFF
TGTGCCAGCACCGGGACAGGGGGCATCGGGGAGCTGTTTTTT
>TRBV20-1|-|-|TRBJ2-3
CSASPLITQPQYF
TGCAGTGCTAGTCCCCTAATCACCCAGCCGCAGTATTTT
>TRBV7-6|-|-|TRBJ2-2
CASSLIGGGGELFF
TGTGCCAGCAGCTTAATTGGAGGGGGCGGGGAGCTGTTTTTT
>TRBV18|-|-|TRBJ1-4
CASSPEIGRGEKLFF
TGTGCCAGCTCACCGGAGATCGGCAGGGGTGAAAAACTGTTTTTT
>TRBV5-8|-|-|TRBJ1-3
CASSRNTIYF
TGTGCCAGTTCCAGAAACACCATATATTTT
>TRBV10-3|-|TRBD1|TRBJ1-1
CAIRATGEGTEAFF
TGTGCCATCAGGGCAACAGGGGAGGGGACTGAAGCTTTCTTT
>TRBV6-2/TRBV6-3|-|-|TRBJ1-5
CASSYSGRGNQPQHF
TGTGCCAGCAGTTACTCTGGCAGGGGTAATCAGCCCCAGCATTTT
>TRBV4-3|many|TRBD1|TRBJ2-2
CASSLRTGYLSNTGELFF
TGCGCCAGCAGCCTTCGGACAGGGTACCTCTCGAACACCGGGGAGCTGTTTTTT
>TRBV19|-|-|TRBJ1-5
CASSRGVNQPQHF
TGTGCCAGTAGTAGGGGAGTCAATCAGCCCCAGCATTTT
>TRBV6-8|-|-|TRBJ1-1
CASSYGTGGSTEAFF
TGTGCCAGCAGTTACGGGACTGGGGGGAGCACTGAAGCTTTCTTT
>TRBV19|once|-|TRBJ2-5
CASSMGRTQETQYF
TGTGCCAGTAGTATGGGCAGAACTCAAGAGACCCAGTACTTC
>TRBV5-6|-|-|TRBJ2-3
CASSLNGGRRQRRGDTQYF
TGTGCCAGCAGCTTGAATGGAGGCCGTAGACAGCGCAGGGGAGATACGCAGTATTTT
>TRBV18|-|-|TRBJ1-1
CASSLVSGNTEAFF
TGTGCCAGCTCTCTTGTTTCAGGGAACACTGAAGCTTTCTTT
>TRBV27|once|-|TRBJ2-1
CASSFFSRGFTNEQFF
TGTGCCAGCAGTTTCTTTTCTCGGGGATTTACAAATGAGCAGTTCTTC
>TRBV28|few|-|TRBJ1-1
CASSLTQANTEAFF
TGTGCCAGCAGTTTAACACAGGCAAACACTGAAGCTTTCTTT
>TRBV7-2|-|-|TRBJ2-7
CASSLAISREQYF
TGTGCCAGCAGCTTAGCGATTAGCAGGGAGCAGTACTTC
>TRBV4-3|-|-|TRBJ2-1
CASSQDEWLSSYNEQFF
TGCGCCAGCAGCCAAGACGAGTGGCTGAGCTCCTACAATGAGCAGTTCTTC
>TRBV5-1|-|-|TRBJ2-3
CASSFQGADTQYF
TGCGCCAGCAGCTTCCAGGGCGCAGATACGCAGTATTTT
>TRBV6-4|-|-|TRBJ1-5
CASTDFRAEILYSNQPQHF
TGTGCCAGCACGGATTTCCGGGCCGAAATTCTTTATAGCAATCAGCCCCAGCATTTT
>TRBV5-4|-|TRBD1|TRBJ2-5
CASSVSGTAQETQYF
TGTGCCAGCAGCGTTTCCGGGACAGCCCAAGAGACCCAGTACTTC
>TRBV2|-|-|TRBJ1-2
CATRDRPYGYTF
TGTGCCACCCGGGACCGTCCCTATGGCTACACCTTC
>TRBV28|-|-|TRBJ1-5
CASSDRSQPQHF
TGTGCCAGCAGTGACAGGTCCCAGCCCCAGCATTTT
>TRBV6-5|few|-|TRBJ1-2
CASSYRANYGYTF
TGTGCCAGCAGCTACAGGGCCAACTATGGCTACACCTTC
>TRBV10-3|-|-|TRBJ2-2
CAIPAGRSNTGELFF
TGTGCCATCCCCGCGGGCAGGTCGAACACCGGGGAGCTGTTTTTT
>TRBV2|-|-|TRBJ2-5
CASSPPWGDETQYF
TGTGCCAGCAGTCCCCCTTGGGGGGACGAGACCCAGTACTTC